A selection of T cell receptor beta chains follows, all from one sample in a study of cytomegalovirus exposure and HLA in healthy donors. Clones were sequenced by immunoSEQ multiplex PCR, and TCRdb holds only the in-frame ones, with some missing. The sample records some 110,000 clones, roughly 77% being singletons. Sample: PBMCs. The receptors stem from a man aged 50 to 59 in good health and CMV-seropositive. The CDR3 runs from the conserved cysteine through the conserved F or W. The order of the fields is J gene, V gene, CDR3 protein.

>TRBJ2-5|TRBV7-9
CAGDTLRETQYF
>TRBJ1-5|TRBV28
CASSGTGPWTQHF
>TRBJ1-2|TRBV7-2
CASSSRGQGSTNYGYTF
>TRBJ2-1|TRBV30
CAWSPTRGARRFF
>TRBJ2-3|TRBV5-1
CASSLFLGTSGREASDTQYF
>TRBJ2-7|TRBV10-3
CAISKDRSHEQYF
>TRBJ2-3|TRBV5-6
CASSRGLGEAWGTDTQYF
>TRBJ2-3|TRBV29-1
CSANQGGVRATDTQYF
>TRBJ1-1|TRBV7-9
CASSLSGRGTEAFF
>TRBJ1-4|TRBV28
CASREYRGVTNEKLFF
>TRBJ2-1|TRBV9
CASSVGDFSYNEQFF
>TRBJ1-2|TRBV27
CASSLLGAGVQGSNYGYTF
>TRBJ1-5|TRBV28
CASQTGTDNQPQHF
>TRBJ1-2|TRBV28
CASSSQGAEDYGYTF
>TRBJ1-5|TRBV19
CASSSSGQGFSEPQHF
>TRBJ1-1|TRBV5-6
CASSLNRETFF
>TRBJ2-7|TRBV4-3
CASSQESGQGLTEQYF
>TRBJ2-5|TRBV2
CASTGTSGGGIETQYF
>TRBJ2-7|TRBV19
CASSMVQRGEQYF
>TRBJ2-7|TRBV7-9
CASSFPDRGGEQYF
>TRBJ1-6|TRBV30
CAWSVGQGRPYNSPLHF
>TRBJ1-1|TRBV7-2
CASSSHIGVRNTEAFF
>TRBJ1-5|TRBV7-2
CASSRGGLNSNQPQHF
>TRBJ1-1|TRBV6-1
CASSAPGVNTEAFF
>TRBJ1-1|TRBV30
CAWNYPGSREAFF
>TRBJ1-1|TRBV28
CASSLGGTVNTEAFF
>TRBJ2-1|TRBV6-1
CASSHPSGAYNEQFF
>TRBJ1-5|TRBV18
CASSPPPRDRERSNQPQHF
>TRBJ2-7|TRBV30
CAWNQRREGSSYEQYF
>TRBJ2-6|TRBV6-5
CASSRGFNGANVLTF
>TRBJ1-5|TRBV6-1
CASSERVTGLNQPQHF
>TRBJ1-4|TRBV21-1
CASRKTGLATNEKLFF
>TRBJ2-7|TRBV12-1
CASPEKTVSPYEQYF
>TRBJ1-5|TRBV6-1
CASELVQGNQPQHF
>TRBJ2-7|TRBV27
CASSNSPRGGFYEQYF
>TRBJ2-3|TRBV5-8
CASSLILLLTDTQYF
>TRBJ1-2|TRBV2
CASSEQPGNYGYTF
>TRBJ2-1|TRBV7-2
CASSPRVGGSFGNEQFF
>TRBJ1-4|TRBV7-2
CASSRQGTNEKLFF
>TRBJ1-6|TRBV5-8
CASRDVAGNSPLHF
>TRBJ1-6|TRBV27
CASSLSGQSHNSPLHF
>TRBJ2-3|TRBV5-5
CASSFWDRGIGLRDTQYF
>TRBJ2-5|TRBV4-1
CASSQESEGVGMRGQYF
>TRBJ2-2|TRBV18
CASSLSEGLPSSGELFF
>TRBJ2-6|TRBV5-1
CASSLEGRASGANVLTF
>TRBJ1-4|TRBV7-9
CASSFLATNEKLFF
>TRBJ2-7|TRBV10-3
CAISDEGAIREQYF
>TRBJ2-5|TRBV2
CASRPGSRGSQETQYF
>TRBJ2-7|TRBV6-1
CASSELGRAGGAGKQYF
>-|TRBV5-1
CASSSGQLSYEQYF
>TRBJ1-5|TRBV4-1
CASSHYRGGNQPQHF